This T cell receptor beta chain was captured by sequencing in a study of T cell repertoires in cytomegalovirus infection. Germline lookup yields CDR1 SNHLY and CDR2 FYNNEI. This CDR3 has 11 residues. Trimming shortened V by 5 bases and J by 10 bases, and 11 bases separated the two germline ends. Using its own MiXCR run on the reads, TCRdb lists one record per CDR3 protein. Of over 90,000 distinct CDR3 sequences in the sample, about 15% are singletons; the top ten hold around 8.2%. V usage is TRBV2 and J usage is TRBJ1-2, with a possible D match to TRBD1 (5 bases). The sequence was collected from a human donor in good health (CMV status not recorded). Some clones in this sample may be carry-over from other donors' samples. The sequencing sample was made of PBMCs. The CDR3 DNA is TGTGCCAGCAGTTTGACAGAGGACTACACCTTC. Its protein product is CASSLTEDYTF. Based on the CDR3 plus reference TRBV2 and TRBJ1-2, the full variable domain is EPEVTQTPSHQVTQMGQEVILRCVPISNHLYFYWYRQILGQKVEFLVSFYNNEISEKSEIFDDQFSVERPDGSNFTLKIRSTKLEDSAMYFCASSLTEDYTFGSGTRLTVV.